The T cell receptor beta chain described here comes from a study of blood T cell repertoires in COVID-19. Looking at the study overall: The analysed material was cDNA or gDNA that came from T cells, B-cell-depleted T cells, or PBMCs.

V lost 7 bases and J lost 7, with 19 bases in between. The CDR3 extends over 14 amino acids. Germline V gene lookup returns CDR1 SNHLY and CDR2 FYNNEI. The study drew participants aged about 18 to 89 years from some 24 US areas. Original data processing: Using reference gene primer amplification, nucleated cell counts were estimated. This table comes from immunoSEQ multiplex PCR, and its TCRdb copy is limited to in-frame clones, with some not included. V, J and clone size were drawn from that table, and D and trimming were deduced from the DNA. The sample has about 170,000 clones, less than 85% seen once.

The V and J genes are TRBV2 and TRBJ1-1; D gene ambiguous. The source material was PBMCs or T cells enriched from blood (not recorded which). This clonotype was sampled from a woman aged 45-60 years who had recovered from COVID-19. The CDR3 loop reads CASTAVSQGGEAFF. CDR3 sequence (DNA): TGTGCCAGCACTGCGGTCTCTCAAGGCGGTGAAGCTTTCTTT.